Following are 25 T cell receptor beta chains from one sample sequenced in a study of T cells after yellow fever vaccination. TCRdb re-called the 5' RACE reads with MiXCR, one entry per CDR3 protein. The table lists 300,000 or so distinct CDR3 sequences, roughly 8.4% of them singletons. This specimen consisted of PBMCs, obtained more than 40 days after the first yellow fever vaccination. All receptors derive from a man aged 18 to 30 who received the YFV17D yellow fever vaccine.

The J gene is TRBJ1-6, the V gene TRBV7-9; D unresolved. The length of the CDR3 is 12 residues. The V and J ends lost 4 bases and 12 bases respectively, with 10 bases between them. Germline-derived CDR1 and CDR2 are SEHNR and FQNEAQ (reference sequence). This CDR3 reads CASSSPAEPLHF. Written as DNA, the CDR3 is TGTGCCAGCAGCTCCCCCGCTGAACCCCTCCACTTT.

This clonotype has ten or more counts. The chain combines TRBV4-1 with TRBJ2-3; the match to TRBD2 covers 7 bases. V trimming: 0 bases; J trimming: 1 base; junction bases outside the gene matches: 4. Looked up from germline, CDR1 is MGHRA and CDR2 is YSYEKL. The CDR3 totals 16 residues. In nucleotides, the CDR3 is TGCGCCAGCAGCCAAGAAGGTCGGGGGGGCACAGATACGCAGTATTTT. Translating it yields CASSQEGRGGTDTQYF.

At least ten counts were recorded for this clonotype. The chain employs TRBV5-1 and TRBJ2-5; the D gene is possibly TRBD1 (5 bases). Germline CDR1 and CDR2: SGHRS and YFSETQ. The V end lost 3 bases, the J end lost 0 bases, and 6 bases lay between the germline ends. The CDR3 length is 13 residues. The CDR3 region is CASSSGYQETQYF. The CDR3 DNA is TGCGCCAGCAGCTCAGGGTACCAAGAGACCCAGTACTTC.

This clonotype has ten or more counts. The V and J genes are TRBV7-3 and TRBJ1-1, with D unclear. CDR3 length: 13 amino acids. The germline V and J ends were trimmed by 4 bases and 1 base, with 7 bases remaining between them. The germline CDR1 and CDR2 sequences are SGHTA and FQGTGA. CDR3 loop: CASSSQTNTEAFF. CDR3 sequence (DNA): TGTGCCAGCAGCTCTCAGACGAACACTGAAGCTTTCTTT.

The sample holds a few counts of this clonotype. The chain employs TRBV7-2 and TRBJ2-7; TRBD1 might be the D (5 bases). The CDR3 runs to 13 residues. The V gene's germline CDR1 is SGHTA and CDR2 FQGNSA. Trimming removed 5 bases from V and 3 bases from J, with 11 bases in between. CDR3 sequence: CASSRTPDYEQYV. The CDR3 region has the DNA TGTGCCAGCAGCCGGACACCAGACTACGAGCAGTACGTC.

This clonotype was observed a few times. This chain links TRBV12-3 or TRBV12-4 with TRBJ1-1; D gene ambiguous. The CDR3 is 14 amino acids. V lost 5 bases to trimming and J lost 2 bases, with 12 bases between them. The CDR3 loop reads CASSPRGFNTEAFF. DNA of the CDR3: TGTGCCAGCAGTCCCCGAGGTTTTAACACTGAAGCTTTCTTT.

This clonotype was seen a few times. J is TRBJ2-6 and V is TRBV19; D is perhaps TRBD2 (6 bases). Trimming pared 3 bases from V and 0 bases from J, leaving 12 bases between. This CDR3 contains 17 residues. Germline CDR1 reads LNHDA; CDR2 reads SQIVND (reference sequence). CDR3 in DNA: TGTGCCAGTAGTATCGGGCAGGGACTCTCTGGGGCCAACGTCCTGACTTTC. Protein sequence: CASSIGQGLSGANVLTF.

This clonotype was counted between two and nine times. The chain combines TRBV7-9 with TRBJ1-1, with a tentative D call TRBD1 (5 bases). V lost 4 bases and J lost 6, with 18 bases in between. Germline V gives CDR1 SEHNR, CDR2 FQNEAQ (reference sequence). The CDR3 covers 15 residues. For the CDR3, the DNA is TGTGCCAGCAGCTCGGGGGGAGGGTCTCTCGCTGAAGCTTTCTTT. It yields the protein CASSSGGGSLAEAFF.

This clonotype was observed many times. The chain uses TRBV5-6 and TRBJ2-3, with TRBD2 as a possible D gene (7 bases). The ends were cut back, 0 bases at V and 6 bases at J, with 17 bases in the middle. Germline loops: CDR1 SGHDT, CDR2 YYEEEE. The CDR3 covers 16 residues. CDR3 bases: TGTGCCAGCAGCTTGGATCTTCCGGGGGGCAGGGATACGCAGTATTTT. Translation gives CASSLDLPGGRDTQYF.

CDR3 loop: CASSARDRAGYTF. CDR3 coding DNA: TGTGCCAGCAGCGCCCGGGACAGGGCTGGCTACACCTTC. V is TRBV7-9 and J is TRBJ1-2; TRBD1 matches at 9 bases. Trimming took 5 bases from V and 7 from J; bases not matched to a gene: 5. The germline V gene encodes CDR1 SEHNR and CDR2 FQNEAQ (reference sequence). CDR3 length: 13 amino acids.

The chain recombines TRBV4-3 with TRBJ1-4, with D possibly being TRBD1 (6 bases). CDR3 length: 12 residues. V was clipped by 8 bases and J by 7 bases, with 11 bases between them. Germline V lookup: CDR1 LGHNA, CDR2 YSLEER. CDR3 DNA sequence: TGCGCCAGCCAGGGGTTGGGTGAAAAACTGTTTTTT. It yields the protein CASQGLGEKLFF.

Many counts were recorded for this clonotype. This chain connects TRBV29-1 to TRBJ1-1; D remains ambiguous. The CDR3 extends over 12 amino acids. Trimming took 0 bases from V and 1 from J, leaving 3 bases between them. Germline V gene data show CDR1 as SQVTM and CDR2 as ANQGSEA. CDR3 sequence reads: CSVEEGNTEAFF. CDR3 bases: TGCAGCGTTGAAGAGGGGAACACTGAAGCTTTCTTT.

This clonotype has more than one count but fewer than ten. The chain couples TRBV7-9 to TRBJ1-1, with a possible D match to TRBD1 (6 bases). V was shortened by 5 bases and J by 10 bases, with 17 bases between the two germline ends. Germline CDR1 is SEHNR and CDR2 is FQNEAQ (reference sequence). The CDR3 sequence is 13 residues long. The CDR3 spells CASSPQGVQGAFF. CDR3 sequence (DNA): TGTGCCAGCAGCCCCCAGGGAGTACAGGGAGCTTTCTTT.

The chain uses TRBV20-1 and TRBJ2-2; D unclear. The CDR3 runs 14 residues. Trimming shortened V by 0 bases and J by 6 bases, and 11 bases separated the two germline ends. Germline V gene data show CDR1 as DFQATT and CDR2 as SNEGSKA (reference sequence). The CDR3 sequence is CSARDPIYPGELFF. CDR3 DNA: TGCAGTGCTAGAGATCCGATATACCCCGGGGAGCTGTTTTTT.

There are a few counts of this clonotype. This CDR3 reads CAIHPGGPNTEAFF. The CDR3 DNA follows: TGTGCCATCCACCCCGGCGGGCCGAACACTGAAGCTTTCTTT. The genes are TRBV10-3 and TRBJ1-1; D ambiguous. V was shortened by 8 bases and J by 1 base, with 14 bases between the two germline ends. CDR1 is ENHRY, CDR2 SYGVKD, per germline. CDR3 length equals 14 residues.

V is TRBV12-3 or TRBV12-4 and J is TRBJ2-5; 7 bases fit TRBD1. Unmatched junction bases numbered 3, after V lost 4 bases and J lost 1 base. CDR3 length: 14 amino acids. Here the CDR3 DNA reads TGTGCCAGCAGTTACGACAGGGCCCAAGAGACCCAGTACTTC. It encodes CASSYDRAQETQYF.

The chain links TRBV4-3 to TRBJ2-1; 10 bases agree with TRBD2. CDR3 length equals 15 residues. The V gene's germline CDR1 is LGHNA and CDR2 YSLEER. V was pared by 1 base and J by 5 bases, with 2 bases of the junction left unmatched. The chain's CDR3 is CASSQGAGGNNEQFF. CDR3 in DNA: TGCGCCAGCAGCCAAGGAGCGGGGGGGAACAATGAGCAGTTCTTC.

With respect to this clonotype: Possible read error: a much larger clone is one base away. This chain links TRBV19 with TRBJ2-7; tentatively, D is TRBD1 or TRBD2 (5 bases each). Looked up from germline, CDR1 is LNHDA and CDR2 is SQIVND (reference sequence). This CDR3 is built from 16 residues. The CDR3 DNA sequence: TGTGCCAGTAGTATTGGGGGTGCCCGACAAACCTACAAGCAGTACTTC. Its translation: CASSIGGARQTYKQYF.

In this sample, this clonotype turned up many times. The chain couples TRBV10-2 to TRBJ1-3; a possible D gene is TRBD1 (5 bases). Germline CDR1 WSHSY, CDR2 SAAADI. Trimming shortened V by 5 bases and J by 3 bases, and 11 bases separated the two germline ends. This CDR3 contains 14 residues. CDR3 protein: CASSRGLDGNTIYF. CDR3 DNA sequence: TGCGCCAGCAGTAGGGGTCTTGATGGAAACACCATATATTTT.

Written as DNA, the CDR3 is TGCAGCGTCATTAGAGTCGGCTCCTACACCGGGGAGCTGTTTTTT. Translation gives CSVIRVGSYTGELFF. This sequence joins TRBV29-1 and TRBJ2-2, with no clear D. The V end lost 6 bases, the J end lost 3 bases, and 17 bases lay between the germline ends. This CDR3 region has 15 residues. The germline V gene encodes CDR1 SQVTM and CDR2 ANQGSEA.

In this sample, this clonotype turned up a few times. The CDR3 is CSVDVQGAGTGELFF. The CDR3 DNA follows: TGCAGCGTTGATGTACAGGGGGCCGGCACCGGGGAGCTGTTTTTT. The V gene is TRBV29-1, the J gene TRBJ2-2; 9 nucleotides agree with TRBD1. This CDR3 is built from 15 residues. Trimming took 3 bases from V and 4 from J; bases not matched to a gene: 6. Germline-derived CDR1 and CDR2 are SQVTM and ANQGSEA.

The chain has TRBV7-8 and TRBJ1-2; a possible D gene is TRBD1 (5 bases). The CDR3 is 14 residues long. The germline V and J ends were trimmed by 5 bases and 6 bases, with 16 bases remaining between them. Germline CDR1 is SGHVS and CDR2 is FQNEAQ. CDR3 residues: CASSPAEGFHGYTF. As DNA, the CDR3 is TGTGCCAGCAGCCCCGCGGAGGGGTTTCATGGCTACACCTTC.

At least ten counts were recorded for this clonotype. The chain combines TRBV18 with TRBJ2-4; D is possibly TRBD1 or TRBD2 (7 bases each). The V end was cut by 0 bases, the J end by 6 bases, with 18 bases between. Germline V gives CDR1 KGHSH, CDR2 LQKENI. The CDR3 contains 17 residues. CDR3 nucleotides: TGTGCCAGCTCACCACCGGGGGGGACAGAAGTGTTAAACATTCAGTACTTC. As protein: CASSPPGGTEVLNIQYF. Filled out from reference TRBV18 and TRBJ2-4, the complete variable domain reads NAGVMQNPRHLVRRRGQEARLRCSPMKGHSHVYWYRQLPEEGLKFMVYLQKENIIDESGMPKERFSAEFPKEGPSILRIQQVVRGDSAAYFCASSPPGGTEVLNIQYFGAGTRLSVL.

The sample holds a few counts of this clonotype. This chain links TRBV24-1 with TRBJ1-3, with D tentatively TRBD1 (5 bases). The V end lost 4 bases, the J end lost 2 bases, and 5 bases lay between the germline ends. The CDR3 covers 13 residues. CDR1 and CDR2 from the germline V gene are KGHDR and SFDVKD. CDR3 in DNA: TGTGCCACCAGTGAGGGACCTGGAAACACCATATATTTT. Translating gives CATSEGPGNTIYF.

This clonotype has just a few counts. The V and J genes are TRBV11-2 and TRBJ2-1, with TRBD2 matching over 15 bases. The CDR3 length is 15 residues. V was clipped by 4 bases and J by 8 bases; unmatched bases: 3. CDR1 SGHAT and CDR2 FQNNGV come from the germline V gene. CDR3 in DNA: TGTGCCAGCAGCTGGACTAGCGGGGGGGCTTATGAGCAGTTCTTC. Encoded protein: CASSWTSGGAYEQFF.